The present T cell receptor (beta chain) was sequenced within a study of cytomegalovirus exposure and HLA in healthy donors. Study-wide findings and caveats: Reportedly, cytomegalovirus status was diagnosed with high sensitivity and specificity. Three chains linked to CMV were shown in vitro to be specific for CMV antigens. TCR beta chains numbering 150 to 200 were designated cytomegalovirus-associated.

TCRdb's copy holds only in-frame clones and misses some; the assay was immunoSEQ multiplex PCR. This repertoire shows fewer than 90,000 clones, approximately 93% found once; its top ten account for approximately 3.5%. This CDR3 has 16 amino acids. Germline assignment: CDR1 SGHAT and CDR2 FQNNGV. With V trimmed by 1 base and J by 7 bases, 6 bases remained unmatched. The donors were members of the roughly 130-subject validation cohort (separate from the roughly 660-subject first cohort). Regarding this clone: What it binds is not known.

Sequencing was carried out using PBMCs. V is TRBV11-2 and J is TRBJ2-1; 11 bases line up with TRBD1. The TCR was taken from a woman between 18 and 29 years old in good health and CMV-seropositive. In DNA form, the CDR3 reads TGTGCCAGCAGCTTAGGGACAGGGGGCGGAGGGAATGAGCAGTTCTTC. Protein product: CASSLGTGGGGNEQFF.